This T cell receptor (beta chain) is drawn from a study of T cells after yellow fever vaccination. General study results and limits: Clonotypes shared by both compartments, CD4 and CD8, made up a small share. Although the secondary response was weaker, it peaked faster, at day 5 versus 15. Booster sampling recovered most clones from primary vaccination (roughly 96% CD4, approximately 88% CD8).

With regard to this clonotype: No antigen is known for it. One base away lies a much larger clone, so this may be a sequencing read error.

A 5'RACE template-switching step, the method used to make TCR cDNA, added a universal primer site and UMIs. TCRdb fed the 5' RACE reads into MiXCR, producing one record per CDR3 protein. Of roughly 120,000 distinct CDR3 sequences listed, 6% to 8% are singletons. With V trimmed by 6 bases and J by 5 bases, 7 bases remained unmatched. The CDR3 runs to 15 residues. CDR1 is SGHTA, CDR2 FQGNSA, per germline. The clonotype was recovered from a man between 18 and 29 years old who received the YFV17D yellow fever vaccine. Sequencing used CD4+ T cells sorted from PBMCs, obtained 10 to 11 days after the first yellow fever vaccination. The rearrangement joins TRBV7-2 to TRBJ2-3; 11 nucleotides agree with TRBD2. CDR3: CASRPTSGGRDTQYF. The CDR3 nucleotides read TGTGCCAGCAGGCCTACTAGCGGGGGAAGAGATACGCAGTATTTT.